This entry lists 24 T cell receptor beta chains sequenced from one sample in a study of CD8+CD57+ T cells in acquired aplastic anemia. Genomic DNA was employed as the template in profiling TCR beta VDJ and CDR3. In TCRdb, the reads were re-called with MiXCR into one record per CDR3 protein. The sample lists about 130,000 distinct CDR3 sequences; 48% were seen once. Sequenced: sorted CD4+, CD8+, or CD8+CD57+ T cells (not recorded which) from PBMCs. These receptors all stem from a human donor in good health, serving as a control.

This CDR3 is CASKAGGFNEQFF. The DNA for the CDR3 is TGTGCCAGTAAGGCGGGAGGTTTCAATGAGCAGTTCTTC. The gene calls are TRBV19 and TRBJ2-1; 8 nucleotides agree with TRBD2. With V trimmed by 7 bases and J by 6 bases, 5 bases remained unmatched. In germline, CDR1 is LNHDA, CDR2 SQIVND (reference sequence). CDR3 size: 13 residues.

This clonotype showed up just once. The V call is TRBV10-3, the J call TRBJ2-3; 10 nucleotides agree with TRBD2. J lost 1 base, V lost 10 bases, and 8 bases had no gene match. The CDR3 contains 15 residues. Germline-derived CDR1 and CDR2 are ENHRY and SYGVKD. In DNA form, the CDR3 reads TGTGCCACCAAGTCAGCGGGGGGGCGCACAGATACGCAGTATTTT. Translation gives CATKSAGGRTDTQYF.

This clonotype came up many times. The chain joins TRBV6-4 to TRBJ1-1; D remains unclear. The CDR3 runs to 13 residues. The V end lost 4 bases, the J end lost 0 bases, and 6 bases lay between the germline ends. Looked up from germline, CDR1 is MRHNA and CDR2 is SNTAGT. CDR3 sequence reads: CASSVDMNTEAFF. Written as DNA, the CDR3 is TGTGCCAGCAGTGTTGATATGAACACTGAAGCTTTCTTT.

The chain links TRBV5-1 to TRBJ1-2; 8 bases line up with TRBD1. The CDR3 has 17 residues. Germline CDR1 is SGHRS and CDR2 is YFSETQ. The J segment lost 6 bases and the V segment lost 0 bases, leaving 13 bases of the junction unmatched. The CDR3 reads CASSLDSGQGWSDGYTF. The CDR3, as DNA: TGCGCCAGCAGCTTGGACTCCGGACAGGGCTGGTCTGATGGCTACACCTTC.

This clonotype has at least ten counts. The chain carries TRBV19 and TRBJ1-1; D perhaps matches TRBD1 (5 bases). In germline, CDR1 is LNHDA, CDR2 SQIVND (reference sequence). CDR3 size: 16 residues. V shed 5 bases and J shed 6 bases, with 22 bases lying between them. CDR3 bases: TGTGCCAGTAGTGGGGGGAATGGAGGGGCGGGCGCTGAAGCTTTCTTT. Protein sequence: CASSGGNGGAGAEAFF.

The J gene is TRBJ1-6, the V gene TRBV3-1; unclear D gene. Per the germline V gene, CDR1 is LGHDT and CDR2 is YNNKEL (reference sequence). This CDR3 has 17 amino acids. With 3 bases removed from V and 6 bases from J, the gap between germline ends came to 18 bases. CDR3 nucleotides: TGTGCCAGCAGCCAGGTGGGATCTGGTCGGTTTAATTCACCCCTCCACTTT. Translating it yields CASSQVGSGRFNSPLHF.

This clonotype was counted a few times. One base away lies a much larger clone, so this may be a sequencing read error. The chain uses TRBV25-1 and TRBJ1-2, with 7 bases fitting TRBD1. Germline assignment: CDR1 MGHDK and CDR2 SYGVNS. V was pared by 7 bases and J by 4 bases, with 3 bases of the junction left unmatched. The CDR3 covers 12 residues. CDR3 nucleotide sequence: TGTGCCAGCACGGGACAGCCCTATGGCTACACCTTC. Protein sequence: CASTGQPYGYTF.

In its sample, this clonotype was seen many times. This chain joins TRBV6-1 and TRBJ2-7; D may be TRBD1 (5 bases). Trimming stripped 5 bases from V and 3 bases from J, with 17 bases between. This CDR3 comprises 15 residues. Germline V lookup: CDR1 MNHNS, CDR2 SASEGT. The CDR3 DNA sequence: TGTGCCAGCAGTAGCAGGGAAACGAACTACTACGAGCAGTACTTC. Residues: CASSSRETNYYEQYF.

The DNA of the CDR3 is TGTGCCAGCAGCGTACGTGATAACACTGAAGCTTTCTTT. Protein product: CASSVRDNTEAFF. The chain links TRBV9 to TRBJ1-1; D is uncertain. V lost 1 base to trimming and J lost 2 bases, with 6 bases between them. CDR3 length: 13 residues. Germline lookup yields CDR1 SGDLS and CDR2 YYNGEE.

This clonotype was observed a few times. V is TRBV11-1 and J is TRBJ2-3, with D unclear. Trimming stripped 2 bases from V and 10 bases from J, with 22 bases between. CDR3 size: 16 residues. CDR1 SGHAT and CDR2 FQDESV come from the germline V gene (reference sequence). CDR3 DNA sequence: TGTGCCAGCAGCTTAACACGCTTCCCACCCATAGTGGCGCAGTATTTT. It codes for CASSLTRFPPIVAQYF.

The sample holds many counts of this clonotype. The chain couples TRBV7-2 to TRBJ1-5; D might be TRBD1 (5 bases). CDR3 length: 13 residues. V was cut by 10 bases and J by 3 bases, with 13 bases left in between. Germline lookup yields CDR1 SGHTA and CDR2 FQGNSA. The CDR3 coding sequence is TGTGCCACCAGTCTGGGGCCCAATCAGCCCCAGCATTTT. This translates into CATSLGPNQPQHF.

In regard to this clonotype: A much larger clone differs by one base, so this may be a read error. The chain is built from TRBV2 and TRBJ1-5, with 7 bases aligning to TRBD1. Germline assignment: CDR1 SNHLY and CDR2 FYNNEI. This CDR3 is 13 amino acids long. Trimming removed 10 bases from V and 0 bases from J; junction bases left unmatched: 3. CDR3 in amino acids: CATRGDSNQPQHF. The CDR3 nucleotides read TGTGCCACCAGGGGGGATAGCAATCAGCCCCAGCATTTT. The complete variable domain, with remaining parts taken from reference TRBV2 and TRBJ1-5, reads EPEVTQTPSHQVTQMGQEVILRCVPISNHLYFYWYRQILGQKVEFLVSFYNNEISEKSEIFDDQFSVERPDGSNFTLKIRSTKLEDSAMYFCATRGDSNQPQHFGDGTRLSIL.

This chain connects TRBV10-3 to TRBJ2-1; 14 nucleotides match TRBD2. The CDR3 consists of 16 residues. CDR1 ENHRY and CDR2 SYGVKD come from the germline V gene. With V trimmed by 11 bases and J by 6 bases, 12 bases remained unmatched. CDR3 DNA sequence: TGTGCCTCCGCGGGACTAGCGGGGGTCACGTCCAATGAGCAGTTCTTC. It specifies CASAGLAGVTSNEQFF.

As to this clonotype: Because the CDR3 is missing its conserved closing phenylalanine or tryptophan, this is likely a read error. The limits of the CDR3 on the DNA are not certain, so only TCRdb's listed CDR3 is given. V gene TRBV19 combines with J gene TRBJ1-1. From its first to its last residue, the CDR3 has 8 amino acids. CDR1 and CDR2 from the germline V gene are LNHDA and SQIVND (reference sequence). The CDR3 sequence is CASGELTS.

The chain couples TRBV25-1 to TRBJ2-3, with 11 nucleotides matching TRBD2. The length of the CDR3 is 16 residues. The junction had 7 bases not matched to a gene; V was cut back by 4 bases and J by 4 bases. Germline V gene data show CDR1 as MGHDK and CDR2 as SYGVNS. The CDR3 loop reads CASSAHSGGVADTQYF. CDR3 coding DNA: TGTGCCAGCAGTGCCCATAGCGGGGGGGTTGCAGATACGCAGTATTTT.

This clonotype has ten or more counts. The chain is built from TRBV19 and TRBJ1-2, with a possible D match to TRBD1 (5 bases). The germline V gene encodes CDR1 LNHDA and CDR2 SQIVND (reference sequence). This CDR3 has 17 amino acids. Deletions cut 3 bases from V and 0 bases from J, with 17 bases between. CDR3 amino acids: CASSIRGDVLANYGYTF. The DNA for the CDR3 is TGTGCCAGTAGTATCCGGGGCGACGTCTTAGCTAACTATGGCTACACCTTC.

This chain joins TRBV2 and TRBJ2-5; D might be TRBD1 (5 bases). The DNA end is a closer match to TRBJ2-7, so the J assignment may be wrong. The V gene's germline CDR1 is SNHLY and CDR2 FYNNEI. The CDR3 totals 13 residues. Here the CDR3 reads CASSIDRSYEQYF. DNA for the CDR3: TGTGCCAGCAGCATCGACAGATCCTACGAGCAGTACTTC.

The J gene is TRBJ2-3, the V gene TRBV9; 11 positions agree with TRBD2. This CDR3 has 16 amino acids. V gave up 5 bases and J gave up 0 bases; unmatched junction bases: 5. Germline lookup yields CDR1 SGDLS and CDR2 YYNGEE. The CDR3 loop is CASSELAGVSTDTQYF. Written as DNA, the CDR3 is TGTGCCAGCAGTGAACTAGCGGGGGTTAGCACAGATACGCAGTATTTT.

This clonotype has a count of ten or more. V usage is TRBV25-1 and J usage is TRBJ2-3, with D tentatively TRBD2 (5 bases). The germline CDR1 and CDR2 sequences are MGHDK and SYGVNS. The CDR3 spans 14 residues. V was clipped by 4 bases and J by 6 bases, with 14 bases between them. CDR3 bases: TGTGCCAGCAGTGTCAGACTCGGCGGGGATACGCAGTATTTT. Protein product: CASSVRLGGDTQYF.

This clonotype was counted many times. The chain is built from TRBV7-2 and TRBJ1-2; perhaps TRBD1 as D (5 bases). The V gene's germline CDR1 is SGHTA and CDR2 FQGNSA. This CDR3 has 15 amino acids. Trimming cost V 2 bases and J 5 bases, with 15 bases left between them. The CDR3 loop reads CASSLRGRDYYGYTF. The CDR3 DNA reads as TGTGCCAGCAGCTTAAGAGGCAGGGACTATTATGGCTACACCTTC.

This clonotype has ten or more counts. This chain connects TRBV4-1 to TRBJ1-3, with D hard to call. The CDR3 covers 14 residues. The V gene lost 1 base and the J gene lost 9 bases, with 13 bases spanning the gap. Germline V gene data show CDR1 as MGHRA and CDR2 as YSYEKL. CDR3 nucleotide sequence: TGCGCCAGCAGCCAAGGTCAGGACGTAGCCACCATATATTTT. It translates to CASSQGQDVATIYF.

This clonotype was seen only once. With a much larger clone just one base away, this may be a read error. No conserved phenylalanine or tryptophan is present at the end of the CDR3, so a read error is the likely explanation. The chain couples TRBV11-2 to TRBJ1-3; possible D gene TRBD1, 6 bases. This CDR3 is 16 amino acids long. Germline V CDR1 and CDR2: SGHAT, FQNNGV. V lost 5 bases and J 0 bases, leaving 14 bases between the germline ends. The CDR3, as DNA: TGTGCCAGCAGCCCACGGTGGGGGGCCTCTGGAAACACCATATATTCT. The encoded protein is CASSPRWGASGNTIYS.

Comments on this clonotype: The junction shows a germline mismatch at one end, possibly a read error. This chain links TRBV10-3 with TRBJ1-1; 11 bases agree with TRBD1. This CDR3 has 16 amino acids. In germline, CDR1 is ENHRY, CDR2 SYGVKD. The CDR3 nucleotides read TGTGCCGGCACTCGGGACAGGGGGGTAGTGAACACTGAAGCTTCCTTT. Translating it yields CAGTRDRGVVNTEASF.

This clonotype was detected ten times or more. The chain employs TRBV20-1 and TRBJ2-7; TRBD1 aligns across 7 bases. Per the germline V gene, CDR1 is DFQATT and CDR2 is SNEGSKA (reference sequence). The junction had 16 bases not matched to a gene; V was cut back by 4 bases and J by 7 bases. The CDR3 has 15 amino acids. CDR3 nucleotides: TGCAGTGCTAAGTACCAGCGGACAGGTCGGGGTGAGCAGTACTTC. It encodes CSAKYQRTGRGEQYF.